The source of this TCR beta chain is a study of cytomegalovirus exposure and HLA in healthy donors. There are a few counts of this clone. Its antigen is currently unknown. With 60 Vbeta and 13 Jbeta primers, the PCR was carried out. Data came from immunoSEQ multiplex PCR; TCRdb stores just in-frame clones and leaves some out. Counted here are approximately 100,000 clones, roughly four fifths occurring once; the ten biggest clones make up roughly 3%. Findings and caveats of the study: Relative to the roughly 700-donor mean, N-insertions were reportedly fewer in an Asian-associated ancestry cluster in a later analysis.

The CDR3 loop spans 15 amino acids. The junction had 8 bases not matched to a gene; V was cut back by 3 bases and J by 6 bases. Germline CDR1 reads LGHNA; CDR2 reads YNFKEQ. This rearrangement joins TRBV4-2 to TRBJ1-2; 9 positions match TRBD1. The source is a male donor in good health and CMV-seropositive. The specimen sequenced was PBMCs. DNA of the CDR3: TGTGCCAGCAGCCACCCGGGACAGGGTATCGATGGCTACACCTTC. Protein sequence: CASSHPGQGIDGYTF.